This record covers a single T cell receptor (beta chain). It lacks a known antigen. Stem-like memory CD8+ T cells (TSTEM) were defined as CCR7+ PD-1- TIGIT- cells. Density gradient separation was used to isolate peripheral blood mononuclear cells from healthy donor buffy coats. In the study, total CD8+ T cells were enriched by negative magnetic separation with EasySep or MojoSort CD8+ T cell isolation kits. An RNeasy Mini Kit was used to extract total RNA from duplicate vials of roughly 150,000 sorted CD8+ T cells per subset. PBMCs were used either fresh or after cryopreservation in fetal bovine serum containing approximately 10% DMSO. Fluorescence-activated cell sorting on a FACSAria III was used to sort CD8+ T cell subsets to purity. From cysteine to phenylalanine, the CDR3 is 17 amino acids long. No DNA sequence was recorded. Looking up the germline V gene (reference sequence) yields CDR1 LGHDT and CDR2 YNNKEL.

This entry belongs to a study of human CD8 memory T cell subsets (dated by TCRdb to the early 2020s). Background for the entire study: The clonal relationships among stem-like (TSTEM), progenitor exhausted-like (TPEX) and effector memory CD8+ T cell subsets were assessed by comparing the TCRbeta repertoires of these subsets. Over five donors each provided TSTEM, TPEX and effector memory subsets, from which TCRbeta repertoires were obtained.

Sequencing took place on a NextSeq 550. A Human TCR Profiling Kit was used to prepare UMI-labeled 5' RACE TCRbeta libraries. Every TCRbeta library was prepared in parallel with an identical number of PCR cycles. As for the original processing: The number of functional CDR3beta clonotypes in each TCRbeta library ranged from about 2,900 to 20,000. MIGEC 1.2.9 was used for UMI extraction and consensus assembly, with a minimum of three reads required per UMI. MiXCR 3.0.3 was used to extract in-frame CDR3beta repertoires. Each sample was downsampled to 42,000 randomly selected UMIs before diversity metrics were computed in VDJtools 1.2.1. For the top 3,000 clones of each sample pair, the repertoire overlap metrics D, R and F2 were calculated in VDJtools. TCRdb reprocessed the reads and lists each CDR3 protein sequence as a single entry, with no DNA. TCRdb, rather than the study authors, made the V and J calls. This sample's table carries around 10,000 distinct CDR3 sequences. About 15% of the sample is held by the ten biggest clonotypes.

Study-level results and caveats: Sequencing was limited to TCRbeta chains, and the repertoire comparisons were based on a handful of donors analyzed with paired t-tests and Bonferroni correction. TSTEM and TPEX subsets showed similarly high normalized Shannon-Wiener diversity, whereas effector memory subsets were comparatively less diverse. Based on Chao1 estimates, TSTEM subsets appeared to have greater repertoire diversity than TPEX subsets, which could potentially reflect a broader range of specificities. Clonotypes were shared with effector memory cells by both stem-like subsets, but only minimal overlap was found between TSTEM and TPEX repertoires, suggesting distinct antigen spectra.

Sequences were obtained from CD8+ stem-like memory T cells (TSCM and TCM) sorted from PBMCs. This specimen's cell subset or site label, interpreted: stem-like memory CD8 T cells (TSTEM), CCR7+ PD-1- TIGIT-. The V and J segments used are TRBV3-1 and TRBJ2-4; the D call of TRBD1 rests on TCRdb alone, since no DNA is present to check it. This sequence originates from a human donor in good health. CDR3 sequence: CASSQDEGAIGKNIQYF.